The 26 T cell receptor beta chains listed next were all sequenced from one sample in a study of cytomegalovirus exposure and HLA in healthy donors. PCR employed 60 Vbeta and 13 Jbeta primers. Assay used: immunoSEQ multiplex PCR; TCRdb lists only in-frame clones, some missing. The specimen's table records about 47,000 clones. The sample was PBMCs. The receptor source for this set is a male donor in good health and CMV-seronegative.

The gene calls are TRBV4-1 and TRBJ1-6; 8 positions match TRBD1. CDR1 and CDR2 from the germline V gene are MGHRA and YSYEKL. Losses at the gene ends were 1 base for V and 10 bases for J; bases not matched to a gene: 12. This CDR3 has 17 residues. CDR3: CASSQVQGAASKSPLHF. The CDR3 nucleotides are TGCGCCAGCAGCCAAGTTCAGGGGGCGGCTTCAAAGTCACCCCTCCACTTT.

The chain has TRBV4-2 and TRBJ2-7; 10 nucleotides match TRBD1. The CDR3 runs to 16 residues. Germline V CDR1 and CDR2: LGHNA, YNFKEQ. The J segment lost 5 bases and the V segment lost 1 base, leaving 8 bases of the junction unmatched. The chain's CDR3 is CASSQVLWDRGHEQYF. As DNA, the CDR3 is TGTGCCAGCAGCCAAGTTCTATGGGACAGGGGCCACGAGCAGTACTTC.

CDR3 residues: CASSRTGGNQPQHF. For the CDR3, the DNA is TGCGCCAGCAGCCGAACAGGGGGCAATCAGCCCCAGCATTTT. The chain carries TRBV5-1 and TRBJ1-5; 7 nucleotides match TRBD1. The CDR3 consists of 14 residues. Germline CDR1 reads SGHRS; CDR2 reads YFSETQ. The V segment lost 4 bases and the J segment 2 bases; nucleotides outside the gene matches: 3. Drawing the rest from reference TRBV5-1 and TRBJ1-5, the complete variable domain is KAGVTQTPRYLIKTRGQQVTLSCSPISGHRSVSWYQQTPGQGLQFLFEYFSETQRNKGNFPGRFSGRQFSNSRSEMNVSTLELGDSALYLCASSRTGGNQPQHFGDGTRLSIL.

The chain uses TRBV27 and TRBJ1-6; TRBD1 agrees at 10 bases. The CDR3 consists of 18 residues. V lost 4 bases and J lost 6; bases outside the gene matches: 12. The V gene's germline CDR1 is MNHEY and CDR2 SMNVEV (reference sequence). CDR3 DNA: TGTGCCAGCAGTTCAAGTCCCGGGACAGGGGTCCCTAATTCACCCCTCCACTTT. Protein sequence: CASSSSPGTGVPNSPLHF.

The V gene is TRBV7-9, the J gene TRBJ1-5; 7 positions agree with TRBD1. V trimming: 5 bases; J trimming: 3 bases; junction bases outside the gene matches: 4. Per the germline V gene, CDR1 is SEHNR and CDR2 is FQNEAQ (reference sequence). There are 14 residues in the CDR3. This chain's CDR3 is CASSVGQNNQPQHF. CDR3 nucleotide sequence: TGTGCCAGCAGCGTGGGACAGAACAATCAGCCCCAGCATTTT.

This sequence joins TRBV6-1 and TRBJ2-7; D gene ambiguous. V lost 5 bases and J lost 0, with 11 bases in between. CDR3 length equals 14 residues. Looked up from germline, CDR1 is MNHNS and CDR2 is SASEGT. CDR3 DNA sequence: TGTGCCAGCAGTCCCTCTAGACTCTCCTACGAGCAGTACTTC. Protein sequence: CASSPSRLSYEQYF.

The J gene is TRBJ1-2, the V gene TRBV9; unclear D gene. The CDR3 has 14 residues. Deletions cut 3 bases from V and 8 bases from J, with 17 bases between. CDR1 is SGDLS, CDR2 YYNGEE, per germline. This chain's CDR3 is CASSAPGSPLGYTF. The DNA of the CDR3 is TGTGCCAGCAGCGCCCCGGGATCCCCCTTGGGCTACACCTTC. Combining the CDR3 with reference TRBV9 and TRBJ1-2 gives the whole variable domain DSGVTQTPKHLITATGQRVTLRCSPRSGDLSVYWYQQSLDQGLQFLIQYYNGEERAKGNILERFSAQQFPDLHSELNLSSLELGDSALYFCASSAPGSPLGYTFGSGTRLTVV.

DNA of the CDR3: TGTGCCAGCAGTGGAGGACAGGTATTCTACAATGAGCAGTTCTTC. Translated, it gives CASSGGQVFYNEQFF. The chain links TRBV25-1 to TRBJ2-1; 7 bases align to TRBD1. Germline trimming cut 4 bases from V and 3 bases from J; bases unmatched to any gene: 6. The CDR3 is made up of 15 amino acids. Germline loops: CDR1 MGHDK, CDR2 SYGVNS.

This chain links TRBV30 with TRBJ2-1; 7 nucleotides line up with TRBD1. The ends lost 8 bases at V and 4 bases at J; junction bases unmatched: 5. Germline CDR1 is GTSNPN and CDR2 is SVGIG (reference sequence). The CDR3 contains 12 residues. CDR3: CAGGQAYNEQFF. The CDR3 nucleotides read TGTGCCGGAGGACAGGCTTACAATGAGCAGTTCTTC.

The chain employs TRBV19 and TRBJ1-2; 7 nucleotides agree with TRBD1. The ends lost 6 bases at V and 3 bases at J; junction bases unmatched: 7. CDR1 is LNHDA and CDR2 is SQIVND in the germline V gene (reference sequence). This CDR3 comprises 14 residues. The CDR3 DNA reads TGTGCCAGTAGGGGCAGACAGGGAGACTATGGCTACACCTTC. It yields the protein CASRGRQGDYGYTF.

V is TRBV19 and J is TRBJ1-1; a possible D gene is TRBD1 (5 bases). CDR3 length equals 15 residues. The germline V gene has CDR1 LNHDA and CDR2 SQIVND (reference sequence). Trimming cost V 8 bases and J 0 bases, with 16 bases left between them. The DNA of the CDR3 is TGTGCCAGTGGCACTCGACAGTTCATGAACACTGAAGCTTTCTTT. This codes for CASGTRQFMNTEAFF.

The chain employs TRBV12-5 and TRBJ2-7; 10 positions match TRBD1. The CDR3 covers 14 residues. V was clipped by 4 bases and J by 2 bases; unmatched bases: 2. The germline CDR1 and CDR2 sequences are LGHNT and FRNRAP. As DNA, the CDR3 is TGTGCTAGTGGTTCCGGACAGGGGGCCTACGAGCAGTACTTC. It yields the protein CASGSGQGAYEQYF.

V gene TRBV19 combines with J gene TRBJ1-1, with 7 bases identical to TRBD1. The CDR3 sequence is 11 residues long. CDR1 and CDR2 (germline): LNHDA, SQIVND (reference sequence). Trimming removed 7 bases from V and 7 bases from J; junction bases left unmatched: 3. The CDR3 DNA reads as TGTGCCAGTAACAACAGGGGTGAAGCTTTCTTT. Its protein is CASNNRGEAFF.

The genes are TRBV6-5 and TRBJ1-1; TRBD1 matches at 7 bases. CDR3 length: 13 amino acids. Trimming cost V 2 bases and J 6 bases; bases outside gene matches: 3. CDR1 and CDR2 (germline): MNHEY, SVGAGI. The CDR3, as DNA: TGTGCCAGCAGTTACACCAGGGGGGCTGAAGCTTTCTTT. Translation: CASSYTRGAEAFF.

The chain employs TRBV27 and TRBJ2-7; no clear D. The CDR3 contains 14 residues. The ends were cut back, 2 bases at V and 0 bases at J, with 8 bases in the middle. The germline gives CDR1 MNHEY, CDR2 SMNVEV (reference sequence). CDR3 in amino acids: CASSLGWSSYEQYF. DNA of the CDR3: TGTGCCAGCAGTTTAGGATGGAGCTCCTACGAGCAGTACTTC.

The chain joins TRBV30 to TRBJ1-1; TRBD1 agrees at 8 bases. Looked up from germline, CDR1 is GTSNPN and CDR2 is SVGIG (reference sequence). The CDR3 runs to 16 residues. V lost 1 base, J lost 4 bases, and 11 bases stayed unmatched. The CDR3 here is CAWSGKSTGGPTEAFF. CDR3 nucleotides: TGTGCCTGGAGTGGAAAATCAACAGGGGGACCCACTGAAGCTTTCTTT.

This rearrangement joins TRBV5-1 to TRBJ2-3; the D is unclear. The CDR3 has 12 amino acids. V was pared by 4 bases and J by 4 bases, with 7 bases between. Germline CDR1 is SGHRS and CDR2 is YFSETQ. Here the CDR3 reads CASSRDADTQYF. CDR3 in DNA: TGCGCCAGCAGCCGAGATGCAGATACGCAGTATTTT.

This chain connects TRBV19 to TRBJ2-1; maybe TRBD1 (5 bases). The V and J ends lost 5 bases and 7 bases respectively, with 15 bases between them. Germline V CDR1 and CDR2: LNHDA, SQIVND (reference sequence). CDR3 length: 14 residues. The CDR3 loop reads CASSVQGGENEQFF. CDR3 sequence (DNA): TGTGCCAGTAGTGTCCAGGGTGGTGAAAATGAGCAGTTCTTC.

The chain combines TRBV4-2 with TRBJ1-3, with unresolved D. The CDR3 contains 15 residues. The germline CDR1 and CDR2 sequences are LGHNA and YNFKEQ. The V and J ends lost 0 bases and 3 bases respectively, with 9 bases between them. The CDR3 sequence: CASSQDSRIGNTIYF. CDR3 nucleotide sequence: TGTGCCAGCAGCCAAGACTCGCGGATTGGAAACACCATATATTTT.

The chain's CDR3 is CASSRDGQGRYEQYF. CDR3 nucleotide sequence: TGCGCCAGCAGCCGTGATGGACAGGGAAGGTACGAGCAGTACTTC. J is TRBJ2-7 and V is TRBV5-1, with TRBD1 identical over 8 bases. V trimming: 4 bases; J trimming: 4 bases; junction bases outside the gene matches: 10. This CDR3 has 15 residues. CDR1 is SGHRS, CDR2 YFSETQ, per germline.

This chain links TRBV18 with TRBJ1-2; D is uncertain. Germline V gene lookup returns CDR1 KGHSH and CDR2 LQKENI. Trimming left V 3 bases short and J 2 bases short, with 10 bases between. This CDR3 comprises 14 residues. DNA for the CDR3: TGTGCCAGCTCACCCGCCGGGGAAAACTATGGCTACACCTTC. Its translation: CASSPAGENYGYTF.

The rearrangement uses TRBV18 and TRBJ1-1; D is unclear. CDR1 KGHSH and CDR2 LQKENI come from the germline V gene. There are 14 residues in the CDR3. Trimming stripped 4 bases from V and 1 base from J, with 10 bases between. The CDR3: CASSLSRGNTEAFF. The DNA for the CDR3 is TGTGCCAGCTCACTGTCACGGGGGAACACTGAAGCTTTCTTT.

The V call is TRBV6-5, the J call TRBJ1-5; D uncertain. Germline CDR1 and CDR2: MNHEY and SVGAGI. V lost 4 bases and J 2 bases, leaving 9 bases between the germline ends. There are 14 residues in the CDR3. For the CDR3, the DNA is TGTGCCAGCAGTTCCAATTTTCGCAATCAGCCCCAGCATTTT. It translates to CASSSNFRNQPQHF.

The rearrangement links TRBV18 to TRBJ2-1; 7 nucleotides agree with TRBD2. J lost 9 bases, V lost 5 bases, and 4 bases had no gene match. Germline lookup yields CDR1 KGHSH and CDR2 LQKENI. The CDR3 has 12 residues. The CDR3 DNA follows: TGTGCCAGCTCAGAGGGAGGGTTTGAGCAGTTCTTC. It yields the protein CASSEGGFEQFF.

The CDR3 coding sequence is TGTGCCAGCAGCGTATGGACAGGGGGGCGGTCTAATGAAAAACTGTTTTTT. Its translation: CASSVWTGGRSNEKLFF. This sequence joins TRBV7-9 and TRBJ1-4, with 10 bases aligning to TRBD1. This CDR3 has 17 residues. CDR1 is SEHNR, CDR2 FQNEAQ, per germline (reference sequence). V was clipped by 5 bases and J by 3 bases; unmatched bases: 9.

The V and J genes are TRBV30 and TRBJ1-3; 9 bases align to TRBD1. V was pared by 0 bases and J by 4 bases, with 4 bases of the junction left unmatched. This CDR3 contains 15 residues. Germline V gene lookup returns CDR1 GTSNPN and CDR2 SVGIG (reference sequence). The chain's CDR3 is CAWSVLGTGGNTIYF. The CDR3 DNA reads as TGTGCCTGGAGTGTATTGGGGACAGGGGGAAACACCATATATTTT.